Listed here are 10 T cell receptor beta chains from one sample, sequenced in a study of T-cell reconstitution after alpha-beta-depleted transplantation in children. Unique molecular identifiers were built into the TCRbeta library. In TCRdb, the PCR reads were re-called with MiXCR into one record per CDR3 protein. The table lists about 360,000 distinct CDR3 sequences, 10% to 15% of them singletons. The sequenced sample was PBMCs, obtained from the stem cell graft. Every receptor here comes from a human donor who donated a stem cell graft to a child with Fanconi anemia.

In its sample, this clonotype was seen many times. This chain connects TRBV27 to TRBJ2-5, with D perhaps matching TRBD1 (6 bases). This CDR3 spans 12 amino acids. Trimming cost V 5 bases and J 5 bases, with 9 bases left between them. Per germline, CDR1 MNHEY and CDR2 SMNVEV (reference sequence). The CDR3 region is CASSITGETQYF. Here the CDR3 DNA reads TGTGCCAGCAGTATCACAGGGGAGACCCAGTACTTC.

This clonotype was counted many times. The V gene is TRBV28, the J gene TRBJ2-7; D assignment may be TRBD1 or TRBD2 (5 bases each). Looked up from germline, CDR1 is MDHEN and CDR2 is SYDVKM. Trimming shortened V by 6 bases and J by 6 bases, and 21 bases separated the two germline ends. This CDR3 contains 15 residues. The CDR3 nucleotides are TGTGCCAGCAGCCCGAAGGGACGAGCAAATTTCGAGCAGTACGTC. As protein: CASSPKGRANFEQYV.

This clonotype was observed many times. This chain uses TRBV6-5 with TRBJ1-1; D is undetermined. V was clipped by 2 bases and J by 3 bases, with 10 bases between them. Germline CDR1 reads MNHEY; CDR2 reads SVGAGI. There are 14 residues in the CDR3. CDR3 protein: CASSYRDTDTEAFF. In DNA, the CDR3 is TGTGCCAGCAGTTACCGGGATACGGACACTGAAGCTTTCTTT.

The chain couples TRBV5-1 to TRBJ2-7; D ambiguous. This CDR3 spans 16 amino acids. Germline values: CDR1 SGHRS, CDR2 YFSETQ. Between the trimmed V and J ends, which lost 1 base and 6 bases, there was a span of 20 bases. CDR3 amino acids: CASSLYGLLPTGEQYF. CDR3 sequence (DNA): TGCGCCAGCAGCTTGTACGGGCTACTGCCTACTGGCGAGCAGTACTTC.

A few counts support this clonotype. This chain links TRBV25-1 with TRBJ1-6; D is unresolved. Germline loops: CDR1 MGHDK, CDR2 SYGVNS. V lost 0 bases and J 3 bases, leaving 12 bases between the germline ends. The CDR3 runs to 17 residues. This chain's CDR3 is CASSEYSETYYNSPLHF. The CDR3 DNA follows: TGTGCCAGCAGTGAATATTCCGAGACGTACTATAATTCACCCCTCCACTTT.

This clonotype showed up many times. J is TRBJ1-2 and V is TRBV18; TRBD1 is a possible D gene (5 bases). The CDR3 is made up of 14 amino acids. Germline CDR1 and CDR2: KGHSH and LQKENI. V shed 2 bases and J shed 7 bases, with 14 bases lying between them. The CDR3 loop reads CASSPEAQGTGYTF. The CDR3, as DNA: TGTGCCAGCTCACCAGAGGCCCAGGGAACTGGCTACACCTTC.

The genes are TRBV5-1 and TRBJ2-5; TRBD2 agrees at 15 bases. V lost 7 bases, J lost 4 bases, and 11 bases stayed unmatched. Per germline, CDR1 SGHRS and CDR2 YFSETQ. The CDR3 is made up of 17 amino acids. CDR3 sequence: CASGTQGLAGGPETQYF. In DNA, the CDR3 is TGCGCCAGCGGAACCCAAGGACTAGCGGGAGGGCCAGAGACCCAGTACTTC.

This clonotype was seen a few times. The V and J genes are TRBV10-3 and TRBJ1-2, with TRBD1 matching 10 bases. V lost 5 bases to trimming and J lost 3 bases; unmatched junction nucleotides: 6. Per germline, CDR1 ENHRY and CDR2 SYGVKD. CDR3 size: 15 residues. The CDR3 DNA follows: TGTGCCATCAGTAAGACAGGGGGCGAGGACTATGGCTACACCTTC. Its protein is CAISKTGGEDYGYTF.

V and J are TRBV28 and TRBJ1-1; 7 bases match TRBD1. V trimming: 9 bases; J trimming: 5 bases; junction bases outside the gene matches: 12. Per germline, CDR1 MDHEN and CDR2 SYDVKM. The CDR3 sequence is 14 residues long. CDR3 DNA sequence: TGTGCCAGTCCAAAAGAGGGACAGTTGACTGAAGCTTTCTTT. The encoded protein is CASPKEGQLTEAFF.

This clonotype was seen a handful of times. The chain employs TRBV29-1 and TRBJ2-5; no reliable D call. Trimming took off 7 bases at V and 4 bases at J, with 7 bases between the two ends. The CDR3 totals 10 residues. Germline CDR1 SQVTM, CDR2 ANQGSEA. This CDR3 reads CSAFRETQYF. CDR3 sequence (DNA): TGCAGCGCCTTCAGAGAGACCCAGTACTTC.